This is a list of T cell receptor beta chains from one sample in a study of T cell responses to AZD1222 COVID-19 vaccine. Data came from immunoSEQ multiplex PCR; TCRdb stores just in-frame clones and leaves some out. The sample has 150,000 to 200,000 clones; roughly 92% are singletons. The sample in question was peripheral blood, obtained on day 0 of AZD1222 vaccination. These receptors came from an adult in good health. The CDR3 runs from the conserved cysteine through the conserved F or W.

>TRBV4-2|TRBJ2-7
CASSQDGGSPSYEQYF
>TRBV4-2|TRBJ1-2
CASSQDRASAYGYTF
>TRBV9|TRBJ2-7
CASSVGASGTYEQYF
>TRBV5-1|TRBJ1-1
CASRTEVGLAEAFF
>TRBV15|TRBJ2-1
CATSNLGVHNEQFF
>TRBV27|TRBJ1-4
CASSPRVATNEKLFF
>TRBV27|TRBJ2-5
CASSLGDWTQETQYF
>TRBV28|TRBJ2-7
CASSSSGGLSSYEQYF
>TRBV11-2|TRBJ1-5
CASSVHGTGGNQPQHF
>TRBV18|TRBJ1-1
CASSGGTGGYEAFF
>TRBV2|TRBJ1-2
CASYLEGYTF
>TRBV10-1|TRBJ1-6
CASSLGRVDSPLHF
>TRBV6-1|TRBJ1-5
CASSGPNTVGGSSNQPQHF
>TRBV9|TRBJ2-1
CASSPRGTSGRLGNEQFF
>TRBV6-1|TRBJ2-7
CASSEQPRGFYEQYF
>TRBV3-1/TRBV3-2|TRBJ2-3
CASSQEGGRPVTSTDTQYF
>TRBV5-1|TRBJ1-1
CASSLRGPRGAAFF
>TRBV28|TRBJ2-7
CASSPGRVGYEQYF
>TRBV12-5|TRBJ2-7
CASGLAINDRLASSEQYF
>TRBV18|TRBJ2-3
CASSPGVIQGTQYF
>TRBV11-3|TRBJ2-2
CASSSGLPNTGELFF
>TRBV5-1|TRBJ1-1
CASQGSGLLDTEAFF
>TRBV28|TRBJ1-4
CASSSRTGGYEKLFF
>TRBV12-3/TRBV12-4|TRBJ2-7
CASSLEYEQYF
>TRBV19|TRBJ2-5
CASSIGLGETQYF
>TRBV28|TRBJ2-5
CASSTLAGLYGGETQYF
>TRBV6-5|TRBJ2-6
CASSRTSSGANVLTF
>TRBV6-1|TRBJ2-7
CASSDRSRGEQYF
>TRBV30|TRBJ1-3
CAWSVGGNTIYF
>TRBV12-3/TRBV12-4|TRBJ2-3
CASTFGTDTQYF
>TRBV5-1|TRBJ2-7
CASRRGGQPSYEQYF
>TRBV7-2|TRBJ1-6
CASSLVGRGLGSYNSPLHF
>TRBV3-1/TRBV3-2|TRBJ1-1
CASSQGRGLNTEAFF
>TRBV28|TRBJ1-1
CASSFLAMYTEAFF
>TRBV7-6|TRBJ2-2
CASSLETSGWNTGELFF
>TRBV4-1|TRBJ2-5
CASSHRGTVKETQYF
>TRBV6-5|TRBJ1-1
CASSYLQGGTEAFF
>TRBV10-1|TRBJ2-6
CASSRDSGANVLTF
>TRBV29-1|TRBJ2-1
CSAPRGSYNEQFF
>TRBV3-1/TRBV3-2|TRBJ1-2
CASSLGRFYGYTF
>TRBV3-1/TRBV3-2|TRBJ1-1
CASSQGGGTEAFF
>TRBV3-1/TRBV3-2|TRBJ2-2
CASNRQGHTGELFF
>TRBV6-5|TRBJ1-1
CASSYVQGRTEAFF
>TRBV7-8|TRBJ2-1
CASSFGDYRNEQFF
>TRBV7-2|TRBJ1-2
CASSLGDNYGYTF
>TRBV10-3|TRBJ1-2
CAIIPEDRVGGYTF
>TRBV5-1|TRBJ1-3
CASSLSGAQGNTIYF
>TRBV30|TRBJ2-5
CAWSRGSGGGWSTQYF
>TRBV2|TRBJ1-2
CASNAGGRNYGYTF